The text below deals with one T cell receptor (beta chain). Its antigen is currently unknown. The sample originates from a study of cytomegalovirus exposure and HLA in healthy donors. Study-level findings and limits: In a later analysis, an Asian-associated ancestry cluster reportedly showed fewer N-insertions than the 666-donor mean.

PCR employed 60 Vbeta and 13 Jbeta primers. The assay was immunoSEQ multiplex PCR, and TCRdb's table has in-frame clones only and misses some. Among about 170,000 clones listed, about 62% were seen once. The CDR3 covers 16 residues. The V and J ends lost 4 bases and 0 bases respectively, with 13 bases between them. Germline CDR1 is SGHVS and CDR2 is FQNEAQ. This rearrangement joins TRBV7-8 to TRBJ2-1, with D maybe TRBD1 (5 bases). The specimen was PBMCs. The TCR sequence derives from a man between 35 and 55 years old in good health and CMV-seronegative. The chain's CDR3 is CASSSLAGRSYNEQFF. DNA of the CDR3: TGTGCCAGCAGCTCCCTGGCAGGGCGCTCCTACAATGAGCAGTTCTTC.